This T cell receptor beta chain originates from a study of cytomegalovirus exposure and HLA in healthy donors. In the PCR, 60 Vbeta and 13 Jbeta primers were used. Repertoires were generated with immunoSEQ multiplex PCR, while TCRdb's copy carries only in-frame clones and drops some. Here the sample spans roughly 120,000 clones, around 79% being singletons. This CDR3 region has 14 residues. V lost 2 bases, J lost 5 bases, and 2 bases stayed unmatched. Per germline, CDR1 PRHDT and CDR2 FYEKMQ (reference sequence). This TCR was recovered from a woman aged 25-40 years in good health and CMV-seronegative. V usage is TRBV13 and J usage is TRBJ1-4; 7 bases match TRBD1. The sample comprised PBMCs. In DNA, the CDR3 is TGTGCCAGCAGCTTACAGGGACAGAATGAAAAACTGTTTTTT. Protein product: CASSLQGQNEKLFF.